This passage covers 13 T cell receptor beta chains from one sample sequenced in a study of CD8 T cells in Susac syndrome. Reverse transcription of about 0.5 to 1 ug RNA was carried out with random hexamers. MiXCR, run by TCRdb on the immunoSEQ multiplex PCR reads, gives a single entry per CDR3 protein. Among around 130,000 distinct CDR3 sequences listed, under 95% were seen once. The specimen was CD8+ T cells from PBMCs. The receptors come from a human donor with multiple sclerosis.

The rearrangement joins TRBV7-9 to TRBJ2-7, with 9 bases lining up with TRBD2. Germline CDR1 and CDR2: SEHNR and FQNEAQ (reference sequence). J gave up 6 bases and V 2 bases, and 2 bases lay outside the gene matches. This CDR3 contains 13 residues. The CDR3 sequence is CASSLPSGTEQYF. As DNA, the CDR3 is TGTGCCAGCAGCTTACCTAGCGGGACCGAGCAGTACTTC.

This chain links TRBV4-3 with TRBJ1-2; no clear D. The CDR3 contains 15 residues. V dropped 0 bases and J dropped 4 bases, with 12 bases sitting between them. Looked up from germline, CDR1 is LGHNA and CDR2 is YSLEER. CDR3 sequence reads: CASSQEGTDLYGYTF. The CDR3 DNA is TGCGCCAGCAGCCAAGAGGGAACAGACCTCTATGGCTACACCTTC.

This chain links TRBV6-2 or TRBV6-3 with TRBJ2-2, with 7 bases matching TRBD2. CDR1 and CDR2 from the germline V gene are MNHEY and SVGEGT. The V gene end was trimmed by 2 bases and the J gene end by 6 bases; junction bases not matched to a gene: 12. This CDR3 is 17 amino acids long. The CDR3 is CASSYREGHLVAGELFF. The CDR3 region has the DNA TGTGCCAGCAGTTACAGGGAGGGCCATTTAGTGGCCGGGGAGCTGTTTTTT.

CDR3 DNA sequence: TGCAGCGTTATGAGGAATGAGCAGTTCTTC. Residues: CSVMRNEQFF. The V gene is TRBV29-1, the J gene TRBJ2-1; D remains ambiguous. CDR1 and CDR2 from the germline V gene are SQVTM and ANQGSEA. The length of the CDR3 is 10 residues. V was shortened by 5 bases and J by 7 bases, with 6 bases between the two germline ends.

The rearrangement uses TRBV12-3 or TRBV12-4 and TRBJ2-2, with unresolved D. This CDR3 comprises 13 residues. Trimming stripped 6 bases from V and 0 bases from J, with 5 bases between. CDR3 DNA sequence: TGTGCCAGCAGGGCGTCGAACACCGGGGAGCTGTTTTTT. Encoded protein: CASRASNTGELFF.

The rearrangement uses TRBV5-6 and TRBJ2-5, with TRBD2 identical over 8 bases. This CDR3 is built from 16 residues. V shed 4 bases and J 5 bases; nucleotides not matched to a gene: 13. The germline V gene has CDR1 SGHDT and CDR2 YYEEEE. The CDR3 sequence is CASSGVVAGGTETQYF. CDR3 DNA: TGTGCCAGCAGCGGGGTTGTGGCGGGAGGCACGGAGACCCAGTACTTC.

The chain's CDR3 is CASNGIGGEQYF. The CDR3 region has the DNA TGTGCCAGCAACGGGATAGGAGGGGAGCAGTACTTC. The chain couples TRBV6-5 to TRBJ2-7, with D possibly being TRBD2 (6 bases). Trimming shortened V by 7 bases and J by 7 bases, and 14 bases separated the two germline ends. Germline values: CDR1 MNHEY, CDR2 SVGAGI. This CDR3 contains 12 residues.

This clonotype was observed a single time. The chain couples TRBV20-1 to TRBJ2-2; D unclear. V was clipped by 0 bases and J by 5 bases, with 1 base between them. Germline assignment: CDR1 DFQATT and CDR2 SNEGSKA (reference sequence). The CDR3 is made up of 11 amino acids. The CDR3 coding sequence is TGCAGTGCTAGAGAAACCGGGGAGCTGTTTTTT. Protein product: CSARETGELFF.

The CDR3, as DNA: TGTGCCTGGAGTTTCGGCCAGGGATATCAGCCCCAGCATTTT. It is translated as CAWSFGQGYQPQHF. The chain employs TRBV30 and TRBJ1-5; tentative D call: TRBD1 (5 bases). V was pared by 2 bases and J by 5 bases, with 13 bases between. Germline CDR1 reads GTSNPN; CDR2 reads SVGIG (reference sequence). CDR3 length equals 14 residues.

The gene calls are TRBV29-1 and TRBJ2-1; the D gene could be TRBD1 or TRBD2 (5 bases each). Per germline, CDR1 SQVTM and CDR2 ANQGSEA. Trimming pared 6 bases from V and 9 bases from J, leaving 21 bases between. The CDR3 contains 14 residues. In nucleotides, the CDR3 is TGCAGCGTCACCGGGACGCTTATCCGTGGTGAGCAGTTCTTC. It encodes CSVTGTLIRGEQFF.

The chain uses TRBV24-1 and TRBJ2-2, with D unresolved. Germline V gene data show CDR1 as KGHDR and CDR2 as SFDVKD. There are 13 residues in the CDR3. The germline V and J ends were trimmed by 9 bases and 9 bases, with 16 bases remaining between them. This CDR3 is CATQEKGLRELFF. CDR3 bases: TGTGCCACCCAAGAAAAGGGCCTAAGGGAGCTGTTTTTT.

This clonotype was detected once. The V and J genes are TRBV30 and TRBJ2-5; no reliable D call. Trimming left V 2 bases short and J 4 bases short, with 14 bases between. Germline V gene data show CDR1 as GTSNPN and CDR2 as SVGIG (reference sequence). The CDR3 is 14 residues long. The CDR3 coding sequence is TGTGCCTGGAGTATTACTTTAGGGTTAGAGACCCAGTACTTC. It translates to CAWSITLGLETQYF.

The genes are TRBV7-9 and TRBJ2-3; D is unclear. CDR1 is SEHNR, CDR2 FQNEAQ, per germline (reference sequence). V was shortened by 1 base and J by 9 bases, with 8 bases between the two germline ends. The CDR3 length is 12 residues. The CDR3 bases are TGTGCCAGCAGCTTAGATACTCCGACGCAGTATTTT. This sequence encodes CASSLDTPTQYF.